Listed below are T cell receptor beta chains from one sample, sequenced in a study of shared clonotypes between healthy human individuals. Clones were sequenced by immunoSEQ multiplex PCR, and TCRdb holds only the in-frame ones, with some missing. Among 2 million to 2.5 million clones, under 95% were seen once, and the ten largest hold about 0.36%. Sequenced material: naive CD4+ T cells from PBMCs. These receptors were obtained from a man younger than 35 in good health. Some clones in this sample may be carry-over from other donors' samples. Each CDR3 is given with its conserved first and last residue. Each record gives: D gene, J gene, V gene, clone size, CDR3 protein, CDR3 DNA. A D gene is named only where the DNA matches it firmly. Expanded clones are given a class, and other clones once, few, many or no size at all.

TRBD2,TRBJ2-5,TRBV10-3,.,CATGGGRETQYF,TGTGCCACCGGGGGGGGTCGCGAGACCCAGTACTTC
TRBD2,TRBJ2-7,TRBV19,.,CASSIGEGKTYEQYF,TGTGCCAGTAGTATAGGGGAGGGGAAGACCTACGAGCAGTACTTC
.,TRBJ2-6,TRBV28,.,CASSLLLGLGANVLTF,TGTGCCAGCAGTTTACTCCTAGGGCTTGGGGCCAACGTCCTGACTTTC
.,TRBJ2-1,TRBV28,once,CASRGPLNEQFF,TGTGCCAGCAGGGGACCCCTAAATGAGCAGTTCTTC
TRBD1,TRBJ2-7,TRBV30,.,CAWGTGTGTHEQYF,TGTGCCTGGGGAACCGGGACAGGGACCCACGAGCAGTACTTC
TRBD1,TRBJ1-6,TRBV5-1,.,CASSLFGDRGNSPLHF,TGCGCCAGCAGCTTGTTTGGGGACAGGGGAAATTCACCCCTCCACTTT
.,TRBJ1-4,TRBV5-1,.,CASSRFGAANEKLFF,TGCGCCAGCAGCCGCTTTGGAGCGGCTAATGAAAAACTGTTTTTT
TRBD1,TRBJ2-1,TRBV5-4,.,CASNRLTGEVNEQFF,TGTGCCAGCAACCGCTTGACAGGGGAAGTCAATGAGCAGTTCTTC
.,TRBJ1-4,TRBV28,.,CASSFAGASEKLFF,TGTGCCAGCAGTTTTGCAGGGGCGAGTGAAAAACTGTTTTTT
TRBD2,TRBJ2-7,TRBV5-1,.,CASSLGLAHDEQYF,TGCGCCAGCAGCTTGGGACTAGCCCATGACGAGCAGTACTTC
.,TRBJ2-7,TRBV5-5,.,CASSLALAIIYEQYF,TGTGCCAGCAGCTTGGCTCTAGCTATTATCTACGAGCAGTACTTC